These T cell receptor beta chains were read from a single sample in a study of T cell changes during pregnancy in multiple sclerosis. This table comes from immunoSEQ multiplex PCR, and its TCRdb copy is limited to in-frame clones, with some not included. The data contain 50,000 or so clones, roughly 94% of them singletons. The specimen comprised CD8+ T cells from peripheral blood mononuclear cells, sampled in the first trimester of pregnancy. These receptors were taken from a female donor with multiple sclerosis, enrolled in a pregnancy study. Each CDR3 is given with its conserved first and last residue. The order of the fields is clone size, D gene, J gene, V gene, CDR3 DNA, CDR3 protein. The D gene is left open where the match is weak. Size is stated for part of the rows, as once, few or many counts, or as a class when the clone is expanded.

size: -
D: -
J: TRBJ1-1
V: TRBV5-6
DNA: TGTGCCAGCAGCTTGTGGCAGACTGAAGCTTTCTTT
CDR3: CASSLWQTEAFF

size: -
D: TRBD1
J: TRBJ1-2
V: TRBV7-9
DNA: TGTGCCAGCAGCTTAGGGGTCGACAGGGTGAACGGCTACACCTTC
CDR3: CASSLGVDRVNGYTF

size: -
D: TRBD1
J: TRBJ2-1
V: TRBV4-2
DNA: TGTGCCAGCAGCCAAGGTCTTCCGGGACAGGCATCCAATGAGCAGTTCTTC
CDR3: CASSQGLPGQASNEQFF

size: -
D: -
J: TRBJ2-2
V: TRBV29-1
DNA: TGCAGCGTCGTCGACTCTAACACCGGGGAGCTGTTTTTT
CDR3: CSVVDSNTGELFF

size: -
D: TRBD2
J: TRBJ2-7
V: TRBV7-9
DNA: TGTGCCAGCAGCTCCCGGCTTACTGCGGGAGTTTACTACGAGCAGTACTTC
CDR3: CASSSRLTAGVYYEQYF

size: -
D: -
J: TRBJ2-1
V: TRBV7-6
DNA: TGTGCCAGCAGCCCAAGAGGAAAAGATGAGCAGTTCTTC
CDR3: CASSPRGKDEQFF

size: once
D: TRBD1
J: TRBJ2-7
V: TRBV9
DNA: TGTGCCAGCAGCGTAGCAGGACAGGATCTTCTAAAGGGGGTTGACGAGCAGTACTTC
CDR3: CASSVAGQDLLKGVDEQYF

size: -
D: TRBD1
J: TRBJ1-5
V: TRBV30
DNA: TGTGCCTGGGCCCCCGGGACAGGAAATCAGCCCCAGCATTTT
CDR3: CAWAPGTGNQPQHF

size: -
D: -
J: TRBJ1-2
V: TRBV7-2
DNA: TGTGCCAGCAGGAATGAGGGGGAGGGCTCTCTCTATGGCTACACCTTC
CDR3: CASRNEGEGSLYGYTF

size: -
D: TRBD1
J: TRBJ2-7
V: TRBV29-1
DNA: TGCAGCGTCGGGGACAGGGGCTACGAGCAGTACTTC
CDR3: CSVGDRGYEQYF

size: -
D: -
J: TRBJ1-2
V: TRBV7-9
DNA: TGTGCCAGCAGCTTAAGGGAGGGGGACTATGGCTACACCTTC
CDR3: CASSLREGDYGYTF

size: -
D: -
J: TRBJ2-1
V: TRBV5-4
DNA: TGTGCCAGCAGACGAGAGAATGAGCAGTTCTTC
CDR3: CASRRENEQFF

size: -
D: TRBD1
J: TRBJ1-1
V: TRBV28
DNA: TGTGCCAGCAGAATAGACAGGGGGGGCTTTGAAGCTTTCTTT
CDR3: CASRIDRGGFEAFF

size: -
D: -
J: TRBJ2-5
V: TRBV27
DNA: TGTGCCAGCAGTTCCCTTGGGGGGTACCAAGAGACCCAGTACTTC
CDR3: CASSSLGGYQETQYF

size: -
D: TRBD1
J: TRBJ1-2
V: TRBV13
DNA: TGTGCCAGCAGCCCCCGACAGGGCAGAGACTATGGCTACACCTTC
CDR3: CASSPRQGRDYGYTF

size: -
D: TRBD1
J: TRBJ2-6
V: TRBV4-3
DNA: TGCGCCAGCAGCCAAGATAGGTCGACAGGGGCCTCTGGGGCCAACGTCCTGACTTTC
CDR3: CASSQDRSTGASGANVLTF

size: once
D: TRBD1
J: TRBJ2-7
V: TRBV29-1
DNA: TGCAGCGTTGTAACAGGGGGGCCCTACGAGCAGTACTTC
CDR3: CSVVTGGPYEQYF

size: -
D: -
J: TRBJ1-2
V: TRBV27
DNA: TGTGCCAGCAGTTTAGCAGGGCAGGAAGGCTACACCTTC
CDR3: CASSLAGQEGYTF

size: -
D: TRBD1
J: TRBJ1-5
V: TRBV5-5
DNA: TGTGCCAGCAGCTGGACAGGGAGCGATCAGCCCCAGCATTTT
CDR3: CASSWTGSDQPQHF

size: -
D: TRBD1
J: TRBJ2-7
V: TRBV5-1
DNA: TGCGCCAGCGGCCCGACAGGGGGGCTCTACGAGCAGTACTTC
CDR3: CASGPTGGLYEQYF

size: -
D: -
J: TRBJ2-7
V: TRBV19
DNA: TGTGCCAGTAGCCCATGGACGGCGGGGGAGCAGTACTTC
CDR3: CASSPWTAGEQYF

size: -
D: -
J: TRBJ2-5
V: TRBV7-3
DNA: TGTGCCAGCAGCCGGACTGACAAAGGGACCCAGTACTTC
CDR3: CASSRTDKGTQYF

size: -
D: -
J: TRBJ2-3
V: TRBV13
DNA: TGTGCCAGCGTCGACGCGGGGTCTACAGATACGCAGTATTTT
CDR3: CASVDAGSTDTQYF

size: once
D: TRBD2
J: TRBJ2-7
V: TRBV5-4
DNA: TGTGCCAGCAGCTTGGACGCTAGCGGGGGGCAGGAGCAGTACTTC
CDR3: CASSLDASGGQEQYF

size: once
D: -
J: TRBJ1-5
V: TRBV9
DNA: TGTGCCAGCAGCTTGTACGGGAGCAATCAGCCCCAGCATTTT
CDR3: CASSLYGSNQPQHF

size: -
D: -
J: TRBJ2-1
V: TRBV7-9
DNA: TGTGCCAGCAGATCACCAGGAGGTGAGCAGTTCTTC
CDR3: CASRSPGGEQFF

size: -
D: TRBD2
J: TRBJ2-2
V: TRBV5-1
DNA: TGCGCCAGCAGCCCTCTTGGTGGACTAGCGGGACTCGGAGATTTGACCGGGGAGCTGTTTTTT
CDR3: CASSPLGGLAGLGDLTGELFF

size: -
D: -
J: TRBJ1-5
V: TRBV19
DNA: TGTGCCAGTAGAAACGGTGTTGAATATCAGCCCCAGCATTTT
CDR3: CASRNGVEYQPQHF

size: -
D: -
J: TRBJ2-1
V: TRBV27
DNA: TGTGCCAGCAGTTTCGCCGGTTTCTACAATGAGCAGTTCTTC
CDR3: CASSFAGFYNEQFF

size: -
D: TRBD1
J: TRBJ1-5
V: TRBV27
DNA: TGTGCCACCGGGACAGACCCAAATCAGCCCCAGCATTTT
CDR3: CATGTDPNQPQHF

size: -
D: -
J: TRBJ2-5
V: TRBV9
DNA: TGTGCCAGCAGCCACCTGGCGGGCGGGCAAGAGACCCAGTACTTC
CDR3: CASSHLAGGQETQYF

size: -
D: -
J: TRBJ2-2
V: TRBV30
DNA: TGTGCCTGGAGTATCTTACCCCCCCTAGGGGGGGCGAACACCGGGGAGCTGTTTTTT
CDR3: CAWSILPPLGGANTGELFF

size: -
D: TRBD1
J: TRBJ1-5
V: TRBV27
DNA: TGTGCCAGCTGCAGGGGGCGCAATCAGCCCCAGCATTTT
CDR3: CASCRGRNQPQHF

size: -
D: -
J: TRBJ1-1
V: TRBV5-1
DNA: TGCGCCAGCAGGGGGGGATCCACTGAAGCTTTCTTT
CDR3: CASRGGSTEAFF